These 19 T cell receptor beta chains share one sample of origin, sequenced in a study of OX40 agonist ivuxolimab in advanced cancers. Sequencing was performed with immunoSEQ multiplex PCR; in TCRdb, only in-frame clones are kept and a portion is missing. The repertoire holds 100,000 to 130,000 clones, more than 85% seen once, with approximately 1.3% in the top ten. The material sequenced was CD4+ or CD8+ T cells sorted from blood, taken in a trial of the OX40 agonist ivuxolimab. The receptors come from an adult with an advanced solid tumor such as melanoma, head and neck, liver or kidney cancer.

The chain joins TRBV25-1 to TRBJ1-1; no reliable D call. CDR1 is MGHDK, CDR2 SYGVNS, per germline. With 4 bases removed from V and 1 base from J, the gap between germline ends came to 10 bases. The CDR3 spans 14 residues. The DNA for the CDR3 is TGTGCCAGCAGTGCCTCCGGTCCGAACACTGAAGCTTTCTTT. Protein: CASSASGPNTEAFF.

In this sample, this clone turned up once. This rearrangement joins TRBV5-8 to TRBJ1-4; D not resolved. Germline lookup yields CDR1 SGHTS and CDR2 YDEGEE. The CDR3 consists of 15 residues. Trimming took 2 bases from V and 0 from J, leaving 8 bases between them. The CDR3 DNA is TGTGCCAGCAGCTTAGGACTGGCAACTAATGAAAAACTGTTTTTT. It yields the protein CASSLGLATNEKLFF.

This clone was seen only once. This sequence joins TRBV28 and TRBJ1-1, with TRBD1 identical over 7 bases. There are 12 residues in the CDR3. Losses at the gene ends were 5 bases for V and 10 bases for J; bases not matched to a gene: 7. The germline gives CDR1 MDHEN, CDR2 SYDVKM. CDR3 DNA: TGTGCCAGCAGTCCTCCCGACAGGGCAGCTTTCTTT. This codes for CASSPPDRAAFF.

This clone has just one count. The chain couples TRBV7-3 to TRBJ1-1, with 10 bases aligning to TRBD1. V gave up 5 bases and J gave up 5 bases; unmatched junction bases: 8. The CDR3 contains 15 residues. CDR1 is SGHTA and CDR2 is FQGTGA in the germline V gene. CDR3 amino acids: CASSQGQGRGTEAFF. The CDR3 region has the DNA TGTGCCAGCAGCCAGGGACAGGGGCGCGGGACTGAAGCTTTCTTT.

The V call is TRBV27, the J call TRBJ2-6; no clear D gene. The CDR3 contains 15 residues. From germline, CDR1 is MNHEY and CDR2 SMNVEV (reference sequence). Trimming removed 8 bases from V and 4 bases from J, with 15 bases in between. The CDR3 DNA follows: TGTGCCAGCGCCCTCTGGAGCCAGGGGGCCAACGTCCTGACTTTC. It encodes CASALWSQGANVLTF.

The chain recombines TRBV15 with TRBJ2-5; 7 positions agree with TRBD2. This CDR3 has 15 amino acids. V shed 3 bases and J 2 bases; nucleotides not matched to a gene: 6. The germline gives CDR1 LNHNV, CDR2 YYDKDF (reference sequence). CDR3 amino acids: CATSSPRENQETQYF. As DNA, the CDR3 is TGTGCCACCAGCAGTCCGCGGGAGAATCAAGAGACCCAGTACTTC.

CDR3 sequence reads: CASLAGSSTDTQYF. In DNA, the CDR3 is TGCGCCAGTCTAGCGGGGTCTAGCACAGATACGCAGTATTTT. The chain links TRBV5-1 to TRBJ2-3; TRBD2 matches at 9 bases. Trimming took 8 bases from V and 0 from J; bases not matched to a gene: 4. The CDR3 sequence is 14 residues long. From germline, CDR1 is SGHRS and CDR2 YFSETQ.

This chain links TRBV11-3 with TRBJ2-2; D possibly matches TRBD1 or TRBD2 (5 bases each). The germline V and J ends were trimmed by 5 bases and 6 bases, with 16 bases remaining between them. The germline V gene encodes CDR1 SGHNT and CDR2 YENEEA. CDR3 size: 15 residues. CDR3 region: CASSPEGHGAGELFF. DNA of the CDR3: TGTGCCAGCAGCCCCGAGGGGCATGGGGCCGGGGAGCTGTTTTTT.

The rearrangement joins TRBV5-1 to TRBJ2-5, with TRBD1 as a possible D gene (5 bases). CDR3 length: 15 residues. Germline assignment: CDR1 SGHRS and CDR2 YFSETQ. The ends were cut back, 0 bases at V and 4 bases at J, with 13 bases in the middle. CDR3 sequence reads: CASSLAGQGGETQYF. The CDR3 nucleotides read TGCGCCAGCAGCTTGGCAGGGCAGGGTGGAGAGACCCAGTACTTC.

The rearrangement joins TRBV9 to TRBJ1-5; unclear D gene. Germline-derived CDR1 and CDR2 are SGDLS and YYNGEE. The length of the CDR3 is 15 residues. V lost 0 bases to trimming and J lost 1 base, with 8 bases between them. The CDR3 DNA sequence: TGTGCCAGCAGCGTAGACGAGTCGAGCAATCAGCCCCAGCATTTT. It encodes CASSVDESSNQPQHF.

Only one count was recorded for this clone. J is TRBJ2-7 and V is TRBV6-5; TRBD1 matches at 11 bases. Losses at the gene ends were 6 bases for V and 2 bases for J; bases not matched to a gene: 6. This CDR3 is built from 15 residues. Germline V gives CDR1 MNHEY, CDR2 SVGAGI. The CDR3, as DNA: TGTGCCAGCAGATTTAGGACAGGGGGCACCTACGAGCAGTACTTC. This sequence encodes CASRFRTGGTYEQYF.

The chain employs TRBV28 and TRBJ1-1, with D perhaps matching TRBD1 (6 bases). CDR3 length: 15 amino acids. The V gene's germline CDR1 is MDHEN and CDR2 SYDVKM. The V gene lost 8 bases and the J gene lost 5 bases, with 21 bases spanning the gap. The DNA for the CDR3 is TGTGCCAGCGAGATACTAGGGGGGATCGGGACTGAAGCTTTCTTT. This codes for CASEILGGIGTEAFF.

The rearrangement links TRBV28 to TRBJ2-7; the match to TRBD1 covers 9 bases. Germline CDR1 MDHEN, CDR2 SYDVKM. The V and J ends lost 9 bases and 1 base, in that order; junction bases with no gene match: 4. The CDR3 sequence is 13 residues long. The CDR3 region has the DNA TGTGCCAGTAGGACAGGGGCATCCTACGAGCAGTACTTC. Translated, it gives CASRTGASYEQYF.

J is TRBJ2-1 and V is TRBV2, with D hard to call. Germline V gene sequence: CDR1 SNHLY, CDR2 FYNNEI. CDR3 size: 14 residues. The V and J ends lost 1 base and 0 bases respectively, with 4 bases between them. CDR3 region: CASSEGGSYNEQFF. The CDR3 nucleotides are TGTGCCAGCAGTGAAGGGGGCTCCTACAATGAGCAGTTCTTC.

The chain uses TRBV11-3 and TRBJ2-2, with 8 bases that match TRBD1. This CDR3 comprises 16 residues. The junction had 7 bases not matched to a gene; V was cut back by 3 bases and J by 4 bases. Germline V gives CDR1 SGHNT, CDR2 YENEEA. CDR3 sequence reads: CASSFFDRGFTGELFF. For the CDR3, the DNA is TGTGCCAGCAGCTTCTTCGACAGGGGATTCACCGGGGAGCTGTTTTTT.

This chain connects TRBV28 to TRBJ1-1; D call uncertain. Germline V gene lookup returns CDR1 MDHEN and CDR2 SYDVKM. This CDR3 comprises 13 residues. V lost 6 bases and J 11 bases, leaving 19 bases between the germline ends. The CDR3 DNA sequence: TGTGCCAGCAGCTCAACACCCGTCCTCGTGGCTTTCTTT. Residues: CASSSTPVLVAFF.

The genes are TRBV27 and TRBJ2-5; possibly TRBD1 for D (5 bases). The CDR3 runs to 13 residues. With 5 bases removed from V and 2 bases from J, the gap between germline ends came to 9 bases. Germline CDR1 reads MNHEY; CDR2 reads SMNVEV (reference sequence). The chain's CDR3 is CASSRQRQETQYF. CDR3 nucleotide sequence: TGTGCCAGCAGTAGACAGAGACAAGAGACCCAGTACTTC.

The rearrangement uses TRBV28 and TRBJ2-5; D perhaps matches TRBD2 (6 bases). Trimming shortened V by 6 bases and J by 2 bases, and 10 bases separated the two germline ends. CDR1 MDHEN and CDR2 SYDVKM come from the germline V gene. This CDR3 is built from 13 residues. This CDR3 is CASRVGGQETQYF. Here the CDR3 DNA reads TGTGCCAGCAGGGTGGGGGGTCAAGAGACCCAGTACTTC.

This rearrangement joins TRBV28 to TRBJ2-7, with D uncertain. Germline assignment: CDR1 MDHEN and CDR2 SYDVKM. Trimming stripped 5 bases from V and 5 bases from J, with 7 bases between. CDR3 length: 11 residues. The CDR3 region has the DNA TGTGCCAGCAGTCTCGGGCACGAGCAGTACTTC. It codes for CASSLGHEQYF.